The clone carrying this TCR beta chain was observed many times. Antigen specificity is unknown. RNA transcripts yielded amplified TCR beta CDR3 regions. A first-round RT-PCR of the TCR CDR3 used the HTBI primer set. TCRdb reprocessed the multiplex PCR reads via MiXCR and lists one record per CDR3 protein. Among 550,000 to 800,000 distinct CDR3 sequences listed, around 16% were seen once. The sample originates from a study of T cells in Graves' hyperthyroidism and ophthalmopathy. Study-wide results and caveats: Expanded thyroid clonotypes (above 0.001) were mostly also found in blood.

This CDR3 comprises 12 residues. Germline loops: CDR1 SNHLY, CDR2 FYNNEI. V lost 6 bases to trimming and J lost 3 bases, with 8 bases between them. Absence of ophthalmopathy progression within 18 months defined stable Graves' hyperthyroidism. The PBMCs were taken from 10 ml of fresh peripheral blood. Material for sequencing was blood. The chain recombines TRBV2 with TRBJ1-1, with a weak D call TRBD1 (6 bases). This clonotype originated in a man in his fifties or sixties with Graves' hyperthyroidism. Here the CDR3 DNA reads TGTGCCAGCAGATACAGGGACACTGAAGCTTTCTTT. Translating it yields CASRYRDTEAFF.